This record looks at one T cell receptor (beta chain) sequence and its context. The V end was cut by 5 bases, the J end by 7 bases, with 9 bases between. In germline, CDR1 is SEHNR, CDR2 FQNEAQ (reference sequence). This CDR3 has 11 residues. This sample was included in a study of technical replicates of blood from a few donors. Profiling relied on immunoSEQ multiplex PCR, and the TCRdb table lists in-frame clones only, not all of them. The sample has about 13,000 clones; 65% to 90% are singletons. This chain connects TRBV7-9 to TRBJ2-7, with D uncertain. Sequencing used PBMCs. The origin of this receptor is a human donor in good health. Here the CDR3 DNA reads TGTGCCAGCAGCCCCGGCGGAGAGCAGTACTTC. Translation: CASSPGGEQYF.